This passage covers 31 T cell receptor beta chains from one sample sequenced in a study of OX40 agonist ivuxolimab in advanced cancers. Clones were read by immunoSEQ multiplex PCR, and TCRdb kept only the in-frame ones, dropping some. The table records about 93,000 clones, roughly nine tenths of them present only once. Sample: CD4+ or CD8+ T cells sorted from blood, taken in a trial of the OX40 agonist ivuxolimab. The source is an adult with an advanced solid tumor such as melanoma, head and neck, liver or kidney cancer.

The rearrangement uses TRBV5-1 and TRBJ2-6; perhaps TRBD2 as D (6 bases). The CDR3 length is 20 residues. Between the trimmed V and J ends, which lost 0 bases and 9 bases, there was a span of 28 bases. Germline CDR1 is SGHRS and CDR2 is YFSETQ. CDR3 region: CASSLGLVGYPNWEDNVLTF. CDR3 DNA: TGCGCCAGCAGCTTGGGTCTAGTTGGATACCCCAACTGGGAGGACAACGTCCTGACTTTC.

The chain employs TRBV5-1 and TRBJ2-2, with D perhaps matching TRBD2 (5 bases). The CDR3 is made up of 14 amino acids. Trimming took 0 bases from V and 4 from J, leaving 7 bases between them. Germline lookup yields CDR1 SGHRS and CDR2 YFSETQ. The CDR3 DNA follows: TGCGCCAGCAGCTTGGCAGAGGGCACCGGGGAGCTGTTTTTT. Amino acids: CASSLAEGTGELFF.

The genes are TRBV30 and TRBJ1-1; D not certain. The germline CDR1 and CDR2 sequences are GTSNPN and SVGIG (reference sequence). Trimming cost V 3 bases and J 1 base, with 9 bases left between them. This CDR3 comprises 13 residues. This CDR3 is CAWRRSQNTEAFF. In DNA form, the CDR3 reads TGTGCCTGGAGAAGAAGCCAGAACACTGAAGCTTTCTTT.

This sequence joins TRBV5-4 and TRBJ2-7; a possible D gene is TRBD1 (6 bases). V lost 2 bases to trimming and J lost 4 bases, with 7 bases between them. CDR1 is SGHNT and CDR2 is YYREEE in the germline V gene (reference sequence). This CDR3 spans 12 amino acids. Here the CDR3 DNA reads TGTGCCAGCAGCTTTACAGGGTACGAGCAGTACTTC. It encodes CASSFTGYEQYF.

The chain couples TRBV4-1 to TRBJ2-1, with 10 nucleotides matching TRBD2. Per germline, CDR1 MGHRA and CDR2 YSYEKL. V trimming: 4 bases; J trimming: 3 bases; junction bases outside the gene matches: 3. This CDR3 region has 15 residues. In nucleotides, the CDR3 is TGCGCCAGCAGCCCCGGGACTAGCGTCTACAATGAGCAGTTCTTC. It yields the protein CASSPGTSVYNEQFF.

The rearrangement uses TRBV28 and TRBJ2-1; D not certain. V was trimmed by 6 bases and J by 2 bases, leaving 17 bases between them. The CDR3 length is 16 residues. Germline V gene sequence: CDR1 MDHEN, CDR2 SYDVKM. The CDR3 here is CASSQETGKAYNEQFF. The CDR3 region has the DNA TGTGCCAGCAGCCAAGAGACGGGTAAGGCCTACAATGAGCAGTTCTTC.

This chain joins TRBV19 and TRBJ1-2, with 7 nucleotides matching TRBD1. CDR3 size: 14 residues. Unmatched junction bases numbered 5, after V lost 3 bases and J lost 4 bases. The V gene's germline CDR1 is LNHDA and CDR2 SQIVND (reference sequence). The CDR3 spells CASSIDRAVYGYTF. In DNA form, the CDR3 reads TGTGCCAGTAGTATCGACAGGGCAGTCTATGGCTACACCTTC.

The chain combines TRBV7-2 with TRBJ1-4; D is ambiguous. There are 14 residues in the CDR3. Germline CDR1 SGHTA, CDR2 FQGNSA. The V and J ends lost 6 bases and 8 bases respectively, with 16 bases between them. CDR3 region: CASSPMGGNEKLFF. CDR3 bases: TGTGCCAGCAGTCCAATGGGAGGGAACGAAAAACTGTTTTTT.

The CDR3 sequence is CAWRRGQGYEQYF. CDR3 coding DNA: TGTGCCTGGAGGCGGGGGCAAGGGTACGAGCAGTACTTC. J is TRBJ2-7 and V is TRBV30; TRBD2 is a possible D gene (7 bases). Trimming removed 3 bases at V and 4 bases at J, with 13 bases between. The CDR3 sequence is 13 residues long. Germline CDR1 is GTSNPN and CDR2 is SVGIG (reference sequence).

The chain carries TRBV5-6 and TRBJ2-2; 10 bases match TRBD2. J was trimmed by 7 bases and V by 0 bases; bases with no gene match: 9. The CDR3 covers 17 residues. CDR1 and CDR2 from the germline V gene are SGHDT and YYEEEE. CDR3 DNA: TGTGCCAGCAGCTTGGGTCGGCTAGCGGGAGAGGTCGGGGAGCTGTTTTTT. It encodes CASSLGRLAGEVGELFF. The full variable domain, completed using reference TRBV5-6 and TRBJ2-2, is DAGVTQSPTHLIKTRGQQVTLRCSPKSGHDTVSWYQQALGQGPQFIFQYYEEEERQRGNFPDRFSGHQFPNYSSELNVNALLLGDSALYLCASSLGRLAGEVGELFFGEGSRLTVL.

V and J are TRBV2 and TRBJ2-7; TRBD2 matches at 9 bases. This CDR3 contains 16 residues. The germline CDR1 and CDR2 sequences are SNHLY and FYNNEI. J lost 2 bases, V lost 0 bases, and 5 bases had no gene match. DNA for the CDR3: TGTGCCAGCAGTGAAGCTAGCGGGAGAACCCCCTACGAGCAGTACTTC. It encodes CASSEASGRTPYEQYF.

The chain couples TRBV5-4 to TRBJ2-6, with TRBD1 matching over 9 bases. J was trimmed by 3 bases and V by 5 bases; bases with no gene match: 3. Germline CDR1 reads SGHNT; CDR2 reads YYREEE (reference sequence). The CDR3 covers 15 residues. The CDR3 sequence: CASSRGQGGANVLTF. The CDR3 DNA follows: TGTGCCAGCAGTAGGGGACAGGGTGGGGCCAACGTCCTGACTTTC. Together with reference TRBV5-4 and TRBJ2-6, the CDR3 gives the full variable domain: ETGVTQSPTHLIKTRGQQVTLRCSSQSGHNTVSWYQQALGQGPQFIFQYYREEENGRGNFPPRFSGLQFPNYSSELNVNALELDDSALYLCASSRGQGGANVLTFGAGSRLTVL.

This chain connects TRBV28 to TRBJ2-7, with D unresolved. Germline V gene data show CDR1 as MDHEN and CDR2 as SYDVKM. The CDR3 runs to 13 residues. Trimming took 4 bases from V and 2 from J, leaving 9 bases between them. CDR3 loop: CASSSQSPYEQYF. CDR3 nucleotides: TGTGCCAGCAGTTCCCAATCTCCCTACGAGCAGTACTTC.

The rearrangement uses TRBV19 and TRBJ1-2; TRBD1 matches 7 bases. The CDR3 contains 14 residues. After removal of 8 bases from V and 4 bases from J, the junction contained 10 bases not matched to a gene. Germline V gene data show CDR1 as LNHDA and CDR2 as SQIVND (reference sequence). CDR3 nucleotide sequence: TGTGCCAGTCGTACGAAGGGACAGTCCTATGGCTACACCTTC. Encoded protein: CASRTKGQSYGYTF.

The CDR3 region is CASSLGGSLGETQYF. The CDR3 DNA follows: TGTGCCAGCAGCTTAGGGGGGTCCCTAGGGGAGACCCAGTACTTC. The chain employs TRBV7-9 and TRBJ2-5; D possibly matches TRBD1 or TRBD2 (5 bases each). Between the trimmed V and J ends, which lost 1 base and 5 bases, there was a span of 14 bases. The germline V gene encodes CDR1 SEHNR and CDR2 FQNEAQ (reference sequence). This CDR3 has 15 residues.

V and J are TRBV5-4 and TRBJ2-7; 10 bases align to TRBD1. Germline V CDR1 and CDR2: SGHNT, YYREEE (reference sequence). This CDR3 has 14 residues. The junction had 5 bases not matched to a gene; V was cut back by 4 bases and J by 4 bases. DNA of the CDR3: TGTGCCAGCAGCCTGGACAGGGGGGCGTACGAGCAGTACTTC. As protein: CASSLDRGAYEQYF.

The J gene is TRBJ2-7, the V gene TRBV27; 9 nucleotides agree with TRBD2. CDR1 is MNHEY and CDR2 is SMNVEV in the germline V gene (reference sequence). The CDR3 spans 16 residues. With V trimmed by 2 bases and J by 3 bases, 8 bases remained unmatched. CDR3 loop: CASSLTWTSANYEQYF. In DNA form, the CDR3 reads TGTGCCAGCAGTTTAACTTGGACTAGCGCGAACTACGAGCAGTACTTC.

In DNA form, the CDR3 reads TGTGCCAGCAGGCCCGGGACAGGGACGTACGAGCAGTACTTC. It encodes CASRPGTGTYEQYF. V is TRBV28 and J is TRBJ2-7; 9 nucleotides align to TRBD1. This CDR3 has 14 residues. Germline loops: CDR1 MDHEN, CDR2 SYDVKM. The ends lost 6 bases at V and 4 bases at J; junction bases unmatched: 7.

V usage is TRBV20-1 and J usage is TRBJ1-3, with D maybe TRBD1 (5 bases). V was pared by 3 bases and J by 9 bases, with 9 bases between. The length of the CDR3 is 11 residues. CDR1 is DFQATT and CDR2 is SNEGSKA in the germline V gene (reference sequence). The CDR3 here is CSASSGGTIYF. The CDR3 DNA sequence: TGCAGTGCTAGCTCCGGGGGCACCATATATTTT.

The V gene is TRBV5-1, the J gene TRBJ2-1; TRBD2 agrees at 14 bases. Germline values: CDR1 SGHRS, CDR2 YFSETQ. This CDR3 comprises 15 residues. V lost 4 bases, J lost 6 bases, and 3 bases stayed unmatched. The CDR3 reads CASSRTSGRFNEQFF. CDR3 nucleotide sequence: TGCGCCAGCAGCCGGACTAGCGGGAGGTTCAATGAGCAGTTCTTC.

The gene calls are TRBV11-2 and TRBJ2-7; no firm D call. This CDR3 comprises 15 residues. The germline CDR1 and CDR2 sequences are SGHAT and FQNNGV. V was clipped by 1 base and J by 1 base, with 11 bases between them. The CDR3 DNA is TGTGCCAGCAGCTTAGTGGCAGGCCCGTCCTACGAGCAGTACTTC. Translating it yields CASSLVAGPSYEQYF.

V usage is TRBV9 and J usage is TRBJ2-3; TRBD2 is a possible D gene (5 bases). The germline V gene encodes CDR1 SGDLS and CDR2 YYNGEE. The CDR3 length is 16 residues. Trimming removed 1 base at V and 0 bases at J, with 12 bases between. CDR3 sequence reads: CASSVTGNPSTDTQYF. The CDR3 region has the DNA TGTGCCAGCAGCGTAACGGGAAACCCAAGCACAGATACGCAGTATTTT.

The chain is built from TRBV7-9 and TRBJ2-5; D not resolved. This CDR3 is built from 13 residues. Germline V gene sequence: CDR1 SEHNR, CDR2 FQNEAQ (reference sequence). Trimming stripped 5 bases from V and 1 base from J, with 8 bases between. The DNA for the CDR3 is TGTGCCAGCAGCACAGATATCCAAGAGACCCAGTACTTC. Translation gives CASSTDIQETQYF.

The V call is TRBV30, the J call TRBJ2-1; tentatively, D is TRBD1 (6 bases). Germline CDR1 reads GTSNPN; CDR2 reads SVGIG (reference sequence). V lost 1 base, J lost 8 bases, and 15 bases lay in between. The CDR3 length is 14 residues. CDR3 residues: CAWSAMTGLHEQFF. Written as DNA, the CDR3 is TGTGCCTGGAGTGCGATGACAGGTCTGCATGAGCAGTTCTTC.

The chain joins TRBV28 to TRBJ1-1; D is perhaps TRBD1 (6 bases). The length of the CDR3 is 15 residues. Germline-derived CDR1 and CDR2 are MDHEN and SYDVKM. V lost 3 bases and J lost 6, with 17 bases in between. The CDR3, as DNA: TGTGCCAGCAGTTTTAGGGGGGGCGGACAGCCTGAAGCTTTCTTT. Translation gives CASSFRGGGQPEAFF.

This chain connects TRBV2 to TRBJ2-7; 9 bases agree with TRBD1. The CDR3 length is 15 residues. V lost 6 bases, J lost 0 bases, and 6 bases stayed unmatched. Germline V gene sequence: CDR1 SNHLY, CDR2 FYNNEI. CDR3 in amino acids: CASRPGQGVSYEQYF. The CDR3 coding sequence is TGTGCCAGCAGGCCGGGACAGGGTGTCTCCTACGAGCAGTACTTC.

This sequence joins TRBV7-9 and TRBJ2-7, with D unclear. The CDR3 is 12 residues long. V lost 2 bases to trimming and J lost 3 bases, with 5 bases between them. Germline V gene lookup returns CDR1 SEHNR and CDR2 FQNEAQ (reference sequence). CDR3 coding DNA: TGTGCCAGCAGCTTATTGCGCTACGAGCAGTACTTC. It is translated as CASSLLRYEQYF.

This chain uses TRBV7-2 with TRBJ2-5, with 9 positions matching TRBD1. Trimming took 4 bases from V and 5 from J; bases not matched to a gene: 2. The germline V gene encodes CDR1 SGHTA and CDR2 FQGNSA. The CDR3 extends over 13 amino acids. The chain's CDR3 is CASSSGQGETQYF. DNA for the CDR3: TGTGCCAGCAGCTCCGGACAGGGGGAGACCCAGTACTTC. Variable domain in full (rest from reference TRBV7-2 and TRBJ2-5): GAGVSQSPSNKVTEKGKDVELRCDPISGHTALYWYRQSLGQGLEFLIYFQGNSAPDKSGLPSDRFSAERTGGSVSTLTIQRTQQEDSAVYLCASSSGQGETQYFGPGTRLLVL.

This CDR3 reads CASSEKRTIRNEQYF. The CDR3 nucleotides are TGTGCCAGCAGCGAAAAACGGACTATTCGGAACGAGCAGTACTTC. This chain uses TRBV5-4 with TRBJ2-7; D might be TRBD2 (6 bases). Trimming removed 4 bases at V and 5 bases at J, with 19 bases between. This CDR3 region has 15 residues. Looked up from germline, CDR1 is SGHNT and CDR2 is YYREEE (reference sequence). Supplemented by reference TRBV5-4 and TRBJ2-7, the full variable domain reads ETGVTQSPTHLIKTRGQQVTLRCSSQSGHNTVSWYQQALGQGPQFIFQYYREEENGRGNFPPRFSGLQFPNYSSELNVNALELDDSALYLCASSEKRTIRNEQYFGPGTRLTVT.

CDR3 sequence: CASSTLGGSGNTIYF. CDR3 DNA: TGTGCCAGTAGTACCCTGGGGGGCTCTGGAAACACCATATATTTT. The chain is built from TRBV19 and TRBJ1-3; weak D call: TRBD1 (5 bases). CDR3 length: 15 residues. Germline CDR1 LNHDA, CDR2 SQIVND (reference sequence). Trimming shortened V by 4 bases and J by 0 bases, and 10 bases separated the two germline ends.

The chain is built from TRBV11-3 and TRBJ1-1, with 11 bases aligning to TRBD1. Germline CDR1 SGHNT, CDR2 YENEEA. Unmatched junction bases numbered 3, after V lost 2 bases and J lost 4 bases. The CDR3 runs to 15 residues. The CDR3 here is CASSLSGTGGTEAFF. The CDR3 DNA sequence: TGTGCCAGCAGCTTATCCGGGACAGGGGGCACTGAAGCTTTCTTT.